These T cell receptor beta chains were read from a single sample in a study of identical twins. Each CDR3 protein gets one entry after TCRdb re-called the 5' RACE reads with MiXCR. The sample has approximately 680,000 distinct CDR3 sequences; 7.1% are singletons. The same data also went into a second study, on yellow fever vaccine responses in identical twins.

Specimen: PBMCs. These receptors were taken from a young woman in good health. CDR3s include the opening cysteine and the closing phenylalanine or tryptophan. Fields, in order: clone size, V gene, J gene, CDR3 length, D gene, CDR3 DNA, CDR3 protein. A D gene is named only where the DNA matches it firmly. Only some rows state a clone size, as once, few, many or a class for expanded clones.

-,TRBV7-9,TRBJ2-3,15,-,TGTGCCAGCACCACTATTCTAGGACTCACAGATACGCAGTATTTT,CASTTILGLTDTQYF
-,TRBV29-1,TRBJ1-2,14,-,TGCAGCACATCGCCAGGGGTTACCGCCTATGGCTACACCTTC,CSTSPGVTAYGYTF
once,TRBV6-1,TRBJ2-5,14,-,TGTGCCAGCAGTGAAGCGGGGGTCCAAGAGACCCAGTACTTC,CASSEAGVQETQYF
-,TRBV5-1,TRBJ1-6,15,TRBD1,TGCGCCAGCAGCAGAAGCACAGGGGGCAATTCACCCCTCCACTTT,CASSRSTGGNSPLHF
few,TRBV20-1,TRBJ1-1,12,TRBD1,TGCAGTGCCAGTGACAGGGGAACTGAAGCTTTCTTT,CSASDRGTEAFF
few,TRBV12-3/TRBV12-4,TRBJ2-1,13,TRBD2,TGTGCCAGCTTTGCGGGAGGAAGGAATGAGCAGTTCTTC,CASFAGGRNEQFF
-,TRBV20-1,TRBJ2-5,15,TRBD2,TGCAGTGCTAGAAATGGCGGGGGGTACCAAGAGACCCAGTACTTC,CSARNGGGYQETQYF
-,TRBV20-1,TRBJ1-5,14,TRBD1,TGCAGTGCCGCACCCCGGGACAGCCATCAGCCCCAGCATTTT,CSAAPRDSHQPQHF
-,TRBV4-1,TRBJ2-2,19,TRBD2,TGCGCCAGCAGCCAAGGGTCCGGACTAGCGGGGCGCTACACCGGGGAGCTGTTTTTT,CASSQGSGLAGRYTGELFF
few,TRBV7-8,TRBJ2-2,15,TRBD1,TGTGCCAGCAGCCCGGGGACAGGGAGAGACGGGGAGCTGTTTTTT,CASSPGTGRDGELFF
few,TRBV5-1,TRBJ2-3,14,-,TGCGCCAGCAGCAACAGGGTTAGCACAGATACGCAGTATTTT,CASSNRVSTDTQYF
-,TRBV20-1,TRBJ2-6,14,-,TGCAGTGCTAGAGCGGACTCTGGGGCCAACGTCCTGACTTTC,CSARADSGANVLTF
few,TRBV5-1,TRBJ2-2,15,-,TGCGCCAGCAGCCCCGGGTCGGGGAACACCGGGGAGCTGTTTTTT,CASSPGSGNTGELFF
many,TRBV29-1,TRBJ2-5,12,-,TGCAGCGTTGTTTACAGGGAAGAGACCCAGTACTTC,CSVVYREETQYF
few,TRBV11-2,TRBJ2-5,18,-,TGTGCCAGCAGCTTAGTATCTCTTGGGACCGTCCCAGGAAAGACCCAGTACTTC,CASSLVSLGTVPGKTQYF
many,TRBV10-3,TRBJ1-2,13,-,TGTGCCATCACCCAGGACAGTAAAGTTGGCTACACCTTC,CAITQDSKVGYTF
many,TRBV25-1,TRBJ2-5,12,-,TGTGCCAGCAGTGACGGGGGAGAGACCCAGTACTTC,CASSDGGETQYF
-,TRBV12-3/TRBV12-4,TRBJ1-3,14,TRBD1,TGTGCCAGCAGTTTTGATCCAGGGGGCGAGCCCATATATTTT,CASSFDPGGEPIYF
few,TRBV12-3/TRBV12-4,TRBJ2-5,14,-,TGTGCCAGCAGTTTTTGGGGATCGCTCTCTGCCCAGTACTTC,CASSFWGSLSAQYF
-,TRBV5-1,TRBJ2-5,15,-,TGCGCCAGCAGCTTCCAGGGCGGGGAACAAGAGACCCAGTACTTC,CASSFQGGEQETQYF
-,TRBV28,TRBJ1-2,13,TRBD1,TGTGCCAGCAGCAGGGGACAGAGCTATGGCTACACCTTC,CASSRGQSYGYTF
few,TRBV7-9,TRBJ1-2,15,TRBD1,TGTGCCAGCAGCTTACCCCGCAGGGGGCGAGATGGCTACACCTTC,CASSLPRRGRDGYTF
few,TRBV20-1,TRBJ1-2,15,-,TGCAGTGCTAGAGATGCCTTGGGGGCAGCGGGAGGCTACACCTTC,CSARDALGAAGGYTF
-,TRBV14,TRBJ2-1,17,-,TGTGCCAGCAGCCAAGATCTATGGGGGGTACCCTACAATGAGCAGTTCTTC,CASSQDLWGVPYNEQFF
-,TRBV20-1,TRBJ1-5,16,TRBD1,TGCAGTGCCCGAGACAGGGGACAAGATAGCAATCAGCCCCAGCATTTT,CSARDRGQDSNQPQHF
-,TRBV7-2,TRBJ2-1,17,-,TGTGCCAGCAGCCAACGGATATGGGGGAAATCCTACAATGAGCAGTTCTTC,CASSQRIWGKSYNEQFF
few,TRBV6-4,TRBJ2-1,15,TRBD1,TGTGCCAGCAGCCTAGACAGGGGCGACTACAATGAGCAGTTCTTC,CASSLDRGDYNEQFF
few,TRBV12-3/TRBV12-4,TRBJ1-5,15,-,TGTGCCAGCAGTTTTGTGGAATATGGCAATCAGCCCCAGCATTTT,CASSFVEYGNQPQHF
-,TRBV20-1,TRBJ1-4,15,-,TGCAGTGCTAGAGATTGGGGGGGGGCTAATGAAAAACTGTTTTTT,CSARDWGGANEKLFF